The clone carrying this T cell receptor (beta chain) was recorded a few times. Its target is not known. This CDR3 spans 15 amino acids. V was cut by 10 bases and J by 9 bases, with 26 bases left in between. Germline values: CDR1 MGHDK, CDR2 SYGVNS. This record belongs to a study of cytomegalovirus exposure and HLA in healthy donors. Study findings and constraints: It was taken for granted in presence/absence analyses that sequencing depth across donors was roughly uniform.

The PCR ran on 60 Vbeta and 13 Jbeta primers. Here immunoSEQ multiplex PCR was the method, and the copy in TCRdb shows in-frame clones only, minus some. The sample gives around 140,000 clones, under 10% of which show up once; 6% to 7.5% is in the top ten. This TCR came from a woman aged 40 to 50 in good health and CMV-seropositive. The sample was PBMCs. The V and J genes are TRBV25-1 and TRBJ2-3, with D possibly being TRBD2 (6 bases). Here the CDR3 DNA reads TGTGCCACCCAGACAGAAGCGGGTTTTATTGGGACGCAGTATTTT. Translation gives CATQTEAGFIGTQYF.